The 13 T cell receptor beta chains presented below share a single source sample, sequenced in a study of blood T cell repertoires in COVID-19. The repertoire was sequenced with immunoSEQ multiplex PCR; TCRdb's copy has only in-frame clones and lacks some. The sample records some 300,000 clones, approximately 90% being singletons. The specimen was peripheral blood. The receptor set was obtained from a woman aged 50 to 65 with COVID-19, enrolled during active disease.

The rearrangement links TRBV28 to TRBJ2-7; D unclear. The CDR3 totals 15 residues. V was cut by 6 bases and J by 0 bases, with 15 bases left in between. CDR1 MDHEN and CDR2 SYDVKM come from the germline V gene. DNA for the CDR3: TGTGCCAGCAGAGCCCCCCCAGGCCTCTCCTACGAGCAGTACTTC. It is translated as CASRAPPGLSYEQYF.

The chain employs TRBV4-1 and TRBJ2-1; D may be TRBD2 (5 bases). Trimming took off 0 bases at V and 4 bases at J, with 13 bases between the two ends. This CDR3 contains 16 residues. Germline CDR1 and CDR2: MGHRA and YSYEKL. CDR3 amino acids: CASSQDKTREYNEQFF. CDR3 sequence (DNA): TGCGCCAGCAGCCAAGATAAGACGAGGGAGTACAATGAGCAGTTCTTC.

As concerns this clone: This same CDR3 is encoded by further DNA sequences in the sample. V is TRBV7-2 and J is TRBJ1-4; D ambiguous. Trimming removed 5 bases at V and 8 bases at J, with 12 bases between. The CDR3 covers 13 residues. The germline V gene encodes CDR1 SGHTA and CDR2 FQGNSA. The CDR3 region is CASSPDRGEKLFF. CDR3 sequence (DNA): TGTGCCAGCAGCCCGGATCGAGGGGAAAAACTGTTTTTT.

The V call is TRBV7-6, the J call TRBJ2-7; 8 bases line up with TRBD2. With 5 bases clipped from V and 4 bases from J, the junction kept 10 bases outside the gene matches. Germline V gene lookup returns CDR1 SGHVS and CDR2 FNYEAQ. The CDR3 is 15 residues long. Here the CDR3 DNA reads TGTGCCAGCAGCCCCTTTAGGACTAGCAGGTACGAGCAGTACTTC. This translates into CASSPFRTSRYEQYF.

The chain is built from TRBV4-2 and TRBJ2-3, with 8 bases identical to TRBD1. Germline V gene lookup returns CDR1 LGHNA and CDR2 YNFKEQ. The ends lost 4 bases at V and 1 base at J; junction bases unmatched: 1. This CDR3 is 14 amino acids long. As DNA, the CDR3 is TGTGCCAGCAGCCTGGGACAGGGCACAGATACGCAGTATTTT. Its protein is CASSLGQGTDTQYF.

The sample holds one count of this clone. This chain links TRBV19 with TRBJ1-1; 9 nucleotides match TRBD1. This CDR3 has 14 residues. The J segment lost 3 bases and the V segment lost 8 bases, leaving 7 bases of the junction unmatched. In germline, CDR1 is LNHDA, CDR2 SQIVND (reference sequence). CDR3 bases: TGTGCCAGTGCGGACAGGGGTTGGGACACTGAAGCTTTCTTT. It is translated as CASADRGWDTEAFF. The variable domain in full, with the rest retrieved from reference TRBV19 and TRBJ1-1, is DGGITQSPKYLFRKEGQNVTLSCEQNLNHDAMYWYRQDPGQGLRLIYYSQIVNDFQKGDIAEGYSVSREKKESFPLTVTSAQKNPTAFYLCASADRGWDTEAFFGQGTRLTVV.

This clone was detected a few times. CDR3 sequence (DNA): TGCAGCGTTGAAGATCGACAGAACTATGGCTACACCTTC. Translation gives CSVEDRQNYGYTF. This chain uses TRBV29-1 with TRBJ1-2; possible D gene TRBD1, 5 bases. In germline, CDR1 is SQVTM, CDR2 ANQGSEA. The CDR3 contains 13 residues. Trimming left V 0 bases short and J 2 bases short, with 7 bases between.

The genes are TRBV5-5 and TRBJ2-6; TRBD2 aligns across 9 bases. The germline gives CDR1 SGHKS, CDR2 YYEKEE (reference sequence). V lost 3 bases, J lost 0 bases, and 4 bases stayed unmatched. The CDR3 has 17 residues. The CDR3 sequence is CASSSLAGNSGANVLTF. The DNA of the CDR3 is TGTGCCAGCAGCTCCCTAGCGGGAAACTCTGGGGCCAACGTCCTGACTTTC.

This chain joins TRBV7-2 and TRBJ1-1; D is unresolved. Trimming took 5 bases from V and 6 from J, leaving 10 bases between them. There are 12 residues in the CDR3. Germline-derived CDR1 and CDR2 are SGHTA and FQGNSA. The CDR3 sequence: CASSTNSAEAFF. CDR3 coding DNA: TGTGCCAGCAGCACTAACTCAGCTGAAGCTTTCTTT. Variable domain in full (rest from reference TRBV7-2 and TRBJ1-1): GAGVSQSPSNKVTEKGKDVELRCDPISGHTALYWYRQSLGQGLEFLIYFQGNSAPDKSGLPSDRFSAERTGGSVSTLTIQRTQQEDSAVYLCASSTNSAEAFFGQGTRLTVV.

The chain recombines TRBV4-2 with TRBJ2-2; D is undetermined. This CDR3 has 14 residues. Trimming removed 4 bases from V and 5 bases from J, with 11 bases in between. Germline CDR1 and CDR2: LGHNA and YNFKEQ. The CDR3 reads CASSPLLRTGELFF. The CDR3 DNA sequence: TGTGCCAGCAGCCCTTTACTGAGGACCGGGGAGCTGTTTTTT.

The chain has TRBV7-8 and TRBJ2-3, with 7 positions matching TRBD2. Germline CDR1 is SGHVS and CDR2 is FQNEAQ. V lost 1 base to trimming and J lost 5 bases; unmatched junction nucleotides: 9. The length of the CDR3 is 16 residues. The CDR3 spells CASSLESTGGKDTQYF. DNA of the CDR3: TGTGCCAGCAGCTTAGAGTCAACGGGAGGAAAAGATACGCAGTATTTT. Drawing the rest from reference TRBV7-8 and TRBJ2-3, the complete variable domain is GAGVSQSPRYKVAKRGQDVALRCDPISGHVSLFWYQQALGQGPEFLTYFQNEAQLDKSGLPSDRFFAERPEGSVSTLKIQRTQQEDSAVYLCASSLESTGGKDTQYFGPGTRLTVL.

The rearrangement joins TRBV19 to TRBJ2-5, with a weak D call TRBD2 (6 bases). Germline V lookup: CDR1 LNHDA, CDR2 SQIVND (reference sequence). This CDR3 is 14 amino acids long. The V end was cut by 5 bases, the J end by 2 bases, with 12 bases between. CDR3 DNA sequence: TGTGCCAGTAGTGTAACTAGCCCTCAAGAGACCCAGTACTTC. This gives the protein CASSVTSPQETQYF.

The V call is TRBV30, the J call TRBJ1-1; D is perhaps TRBD1 (6 bases). The CDR3 totals 13 residues. CDR1 GTSNPN and CDR2 SVGIG come from the germline V gene (reference sequence). With 4 bases removed from V and 7 bases from J, the gap between germline ends came to 16 bases. The CDR3 DNA reads TGTGCCTGGACTAGGGGGAAGAAAAATGAAGCTTTCTTT. Its protein is CAWTRGKKNEAFF.